The rows below give T cell receptor beta chains drawn from one sample of a study of control samples from healthy donors and cancer patients. The repertoire was sequenced with immunoSEQ multiplex PCR; TCRdb's copy has only in-frame clones and lacks some. The profile shows some 120,000 clones, around 87% of them singletons. Sequencing was done on a sample of blood. These receptors came from a man in his 60s in good health. CDR3s include the opening cysteine and the closing phenylalanine or tryptophan. A D gene is named only where the DNA matches it firmly. Clone size is not always given. Where it is, it says once, few, many or a class for expanded clones.

>TRBV12-3/TRBV12-4|few|-|TRBJ1-5
TGTGCCAGCAGTACACAGGTAAATCAGCCCCAGCATTTT
CASSTQVNQPQHF
>TRBV7-2|-|-|TRBJ2-5
TGTGCCAGCAGCCCGGCGGGGACCCAGTACTTC
CASSPAGTQYF
>TRBV2|-|-|TRBJ2-3
TGTGCCAGCAGTGAAGCGCTGAGGGGAACAGGAGGGCAGTATTTT
CASSEALRGTGGQYF
>TRBV6-6|-|-|TRBJ2-2
TGTGCCAGCCAGGAACATGGTAAAACCGGGGAGCTGTTTTTT
CASQEHGKTGELFF
>TRBV30|once|TRBD2|TRBJ2-3
TGTGCCTGGAGTGTTATAGCGGGGAGCACAGATACGCAGTATTTT
CAWSVIAGSTDTQYF
>TRBV28|-|-|TRBJ2-7
TGTGCCAGCAGGTCCAGTGTGGGCGAGCAGTACTTC
CASRSSVGEQYF
>TRBV10-2|-|-|TRBJ2-7
TGCGCCAGCGTTGATCGGGGGAAGGGGTACGAGCAGTACTTC
CASVDRGKGYEQYF
>TRBV5-1|-|-|TRBJ1-4
TGCGCCAGCAGCCAGGGCCAGGGGCTGGGGGAAAAACTGTTTTTT
CASSQGQGLGEKLFF
>TRBV6-5|-|-|TRBJ1-2
TGTGCCACCTACGGGGGGGTGGGCTACACCTTC
CATYGGVGYTF
>TRBV10-1|-|TRBD1|TRBJ1-1
TGCGCCAGCAGTACCGACAGGGGAGTCACTGAAGCTTTCTTT
CASSTDRGVTEAFF
>TRBV7-7|-|-|TRBJ2-1
TGTGCCAGCAGCTACGACAGGACCAATGAGCAGTTCTTC
CASSYDRTNEQFF
>TRBV30|-|-|TRBJ1-5
TGTGCCTGGGGTCCGGGGCTAGAGGGGCCCCAGCATTTT
CAWGPGLEGPQHF
>TRBV3-1/TRBV3-2|few|-|TRBJ1-6
TGTGCCAGCAGCCAGGGTAACATGTCACCCCTCCACTTT
CASSQGNMSPLHF
>TRBV6-2/TRBV6-3|-|-|TRBJ1-5
TGTGCCAGCAGTTACGACGGACAGACCCTTAGCAATCAGCCCCAGCATTTT
CASSYDGQTLSNQPQHF
>TRBV14|-|-|TRBJ2-3
TGTGCCAGCAGCCTCACGTCTACGCAGTATTTT
CASSLTSTQYF
>TRBV7-9|-|TRBD2|TRBJ2-3
TGTGCCAGCAGGGAGCTAGCGGGGGGCACAGATACGCAGTATTTT
CASRELAGGTDTQYF
>TRBV4-1|few|-|TRBJ1-3
TGCGCCAGCAGCCAAGCAGTCACAGATCCTGGAAACACCATATATTTT
CASSQAVTDPGNTIYF
>TRBV7-2|-|TRBD1|TRBJ1-2
TGTGCCAGCAGCTTAGGTTGGGGACAGGGACACGTTAACTATGGCTACACCTTC
CASSLGWGQGHVNYGYTF
>TRBV6-1|-|-|TRBJ1-5
TGTGCCAGCAGTGAAGTCTATAGCAATCAGCCCCAGCATTTT
CASSEVYSNQPQHF
>TRBV28|-|-|TRBJ2-2
TGTGCCAGCAGACGCGACGGGATTCGAACCGGGGAGCTGTTTTTT
CASRRDGIRTGELFF
>TRBV19|once|-|TRBJ2-1
TGTGCCAGTAGTCGCACAGAAAGGGGCAATGAGCAGTTCTTC
CASSRTERGNEQFF
>TRBV19|-|-|TRBJ1-2
TGTGCCAGTAATCACCGCTTACGAATAATAGATGGCTACACCTTC
CASNHRLRIIDGYTF
>TRBV19|-|TRBD1|TRBJ1-2
TGTGCCAGTAGCCCGGGGACAGCACGAGCCGGCTACACCTTC
CASSPGTARAGYTF
>TRBV10-3|-|-|TRBJ2-1
TGTGCCATCGGGCAGGCCGCCTACAATGAGCAGTTCTTC
CAIGQAAYNEQFF
>TRBV28|-|TRBD1|TRBJ2-7
TGTGCCAGCAGTAGGACAGGGACAATTTACGAGCAGTACTTC
CASSRTGTIYEQYF
>TRBV18|-|TRBD1|TRBJ1-5
TGTGCCAGCTCACCACAACAGGGGGCGGACAATCAGCCCCAGCATTTT
CASSPQQGADNQPQHF
>TRBV20-1|-|-|TRBJ2-5
TGCAGTGCTACCTCGGTGGAGACCCAGTACTTC
CSATSVETQYF
>TRBV10-2|-|-|TRBJ2-2
TGCGCCAGCACAAATACCGGGGAGCTGTTTTTT
CASTNTGELFF
>TRBV27|-|TRBD1|TRBJ1-2
TGTGCCAGCAGCCCCGGGACAGTCTATGGCTACACCTTC
CASSPGTVYGYTF
>TRBV5-1|-|-|TRBJ2-2
TGCGCCAGCAGCTTGGCCCTAAACGGGGAGCTGTTTTTT
CASSLALNGELFF
>TRBV3-1/TRBV3-2|-|-|TRBJ2-3
TGTGCCAGCAGCCAAGTATTCACGAAGATCACAGATACGCAGTATTTT
CASSQVFTKITDTQYF
>TRBV5-4|-|-|TRBJ1-3
TGTGCCAGCAGCTTGGGTTGGGGGACTGGAAACACCATATATTTT
CASSLGWGTGNTIYF
>TRBV5-1|-|-|TRBJ1-5
TGCGCCAGCAGCTTGGAAGGTTTGCCTCCAGATAGCAATCAGCCCCAGCATTTT
CASSLEGLPPDSNQPQHF
>TRBV12-3/TRBV12-4|-|-|TRBJ1-2
TGTGCCAGCAGTCAAATTATCAGTGGTGGCTACACCTTC
CASSQIISGGYTF
>TRBV7-9|once|TRBD1|TRBJ1-3
TGTGCCAGCAGACGAGAGGGACAGTGGTATTTT
CASRREGQWYF
>TRBV2|-|TRBD1|TRBJ1-1
TGTGCCAGCAGTGAACAGGGGGGTGAAGCTTTCTTT
CASSEQGGEAFF
>TRBV7-9|-|-|TRBJ1-4
TGTGCCAGCAGCCACCAGGTGGGGGAAGAAAAACTGTTTTTT
CASSHQVGEEKLFF
>TRBV3-1/TRBV3-2|-|TRBD1|TRBJ1-1
TGTGCCAGCAGCCATGCCACAGGGGCCGGTGAAGCTTTCTTT
CASSHATGAGEAFF
>TRBV27|-|TRBD1|TRBJ1-2
TGTGCCAGCAGTCTACTAGGGGACAGGACAAACTATGGCTACACCTTC
CASSLLGDRTNYGYTF
>TRBV20-1|-|-|TRBJ1-2
TGCAGTGCCCTGGGCGGACAAGGCTACACCTTC
CSALGGQGYTF
>TRBV7-9|-|-|TRBJ2-5
TGTGCCAGCAGCTTAGGATCCAGGGGTGGAGAGACCCAGTACTTC
CASSLGSRGGETQYF
>TRBV18|-|TRBD1|TRBJ1-4
TGTGCCAGCTCATCGACAGGGGGGGCTGAAAAACTGTTTTTT
CASSSTGGAEKLFF
>TRBV18|-|-|TRBJ1-3
TGTGCCAGCTCACCACCGTCCAGCTCTGGAAACACCATATATTTT
CASSPPSSSGNTIYF
>TRBV28|-|-|TRBJ2-7
TGTGCCAGCAGTTCCCAGACAGGGAGGGGCGAGCAGTACTTC
CASSSQTGRGEQYF
>TRBV13|-|-|TRBJ1-1
TGTGCCAGCAGCTTAAGTGGCGTTGGGGCCAAAGGGGCTTTCTTT
CASSLSGVGAKGAFF
>TRBV19|once|TRBD2|TRBJ2-3
TGTGCCAGTAGTAGGCTAGCGGGGGCAATAGATACGCAGTATTTT
CASSRLAGAIDTQYF